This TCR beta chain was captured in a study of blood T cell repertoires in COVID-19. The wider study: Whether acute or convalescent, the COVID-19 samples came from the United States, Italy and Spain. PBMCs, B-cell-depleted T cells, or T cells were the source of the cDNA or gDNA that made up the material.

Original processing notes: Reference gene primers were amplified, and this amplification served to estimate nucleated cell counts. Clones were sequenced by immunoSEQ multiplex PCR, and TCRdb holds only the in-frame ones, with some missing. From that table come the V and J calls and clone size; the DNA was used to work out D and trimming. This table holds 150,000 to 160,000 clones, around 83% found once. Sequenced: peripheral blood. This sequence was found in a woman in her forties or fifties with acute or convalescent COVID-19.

The CDR3 region has the DNA TGTGCCAGTAGTCAGGGGGGAAATGAAGGAAAACTGTTTTTT. As protein: CASSQGGNEGKLFF. The V call is TRBV19, the J call TRBJ1-4; 7 bases are shared with TRBD1. The length of the CDR3 is 14 residues. Germline CDR1 reads LNHDA; CDR2 reads SQIVND (reference sequence). The J segment lost 10 bases and the V segment lost 5 bases, leaving 10 bases of the junction unmatched.